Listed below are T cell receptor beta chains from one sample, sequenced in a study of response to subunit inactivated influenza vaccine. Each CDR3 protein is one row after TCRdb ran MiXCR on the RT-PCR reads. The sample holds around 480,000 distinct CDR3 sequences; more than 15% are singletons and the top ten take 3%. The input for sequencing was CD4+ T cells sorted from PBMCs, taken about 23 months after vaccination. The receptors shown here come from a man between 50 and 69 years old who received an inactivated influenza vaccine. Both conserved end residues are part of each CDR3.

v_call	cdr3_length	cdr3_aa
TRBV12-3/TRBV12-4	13	CASREEGDSPLHF
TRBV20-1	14	CSANGGEYTGELFF
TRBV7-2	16	CASSLLGGDSYYEQYF
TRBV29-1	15	CSVEARWDGTDTQYF
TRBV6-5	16	CASSYETSGSSYEQYF
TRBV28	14	CASSEGNMNTEAFF
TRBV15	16	CATSRDVISSSYEQYF
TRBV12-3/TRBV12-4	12	CASSLVGIQQFF
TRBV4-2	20	CASSQDRVGTGYFRGYEQYF
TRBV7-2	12	CASTIGANVLTF
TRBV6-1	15	CASSEPGGAGTEAFF
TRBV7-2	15	CASSLQGQVVGEQYF
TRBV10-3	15	CAISEGAGTNYEQYF
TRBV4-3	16	CASSQDKSPGTDTQYF
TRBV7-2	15	CASSLVSGFTDTQYF
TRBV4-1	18	CASSHRWQGLGKNTEAFF
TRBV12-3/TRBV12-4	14	CASSETNGNSPLHF
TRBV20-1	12	CSAMGVQGSATF
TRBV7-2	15	CASKMGLAGTDTQYF
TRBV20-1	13	CSANAPSYNEQFF
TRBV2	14	CASSAGIPAYEQYF
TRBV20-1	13	CSARSGGDREQYF
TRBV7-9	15	CASSSSLTGAHGYTF
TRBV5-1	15	CASSKGGPSTDTQYF
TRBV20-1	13	CSARVYSNQPQHF
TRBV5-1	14	CASSLRQGSHEQYF
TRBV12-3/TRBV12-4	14	CASSGYSGANVLTF
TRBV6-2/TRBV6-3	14	CAIRGSSRNQPQHF
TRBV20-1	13	CSASAGLDEKLFF
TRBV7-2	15	CASTRAADVYNEQFF
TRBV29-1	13	CSVETGSSYEQYF
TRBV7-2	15	CASSFTGTSYNEQFF
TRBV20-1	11	CRAGTGDEQYF
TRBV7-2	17	CASSSGVRSRFLNEQYF
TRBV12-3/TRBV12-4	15	CASIKASGRADEQYF
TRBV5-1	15	CASSVRLAGLDEQFF
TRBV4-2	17	CASSQDRTEQGLVEAFF
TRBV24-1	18	CATSDRSGTSGRRNEQFF
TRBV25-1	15	CASSEVGTIYNKQFF
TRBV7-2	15	CASSRTGQGAYEQYF
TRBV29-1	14	CSVGGPTSTDTQYF
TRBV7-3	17	CASSRGVAGSNTGELFF
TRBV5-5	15	CASSLQRTRNEKLFF
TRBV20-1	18	CSARGSYSSPNTTDTQYF
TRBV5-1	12	CASSLFEETQYF
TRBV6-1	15	CASSDRGHSTDTQYF
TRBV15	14	CATSFRGSTDTQYF
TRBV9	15	CASSVAGGSVETQYF
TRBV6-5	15	CASSYPPGRTGELFF
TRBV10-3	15	CAISGGSSETYEQYF
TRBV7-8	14	CASSRGDSSYEQYF
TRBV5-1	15	CASSLLTGGAAGYTF
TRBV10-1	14	CASSEPRFPYEQYF
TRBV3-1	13	CASSPGQVNEQYF